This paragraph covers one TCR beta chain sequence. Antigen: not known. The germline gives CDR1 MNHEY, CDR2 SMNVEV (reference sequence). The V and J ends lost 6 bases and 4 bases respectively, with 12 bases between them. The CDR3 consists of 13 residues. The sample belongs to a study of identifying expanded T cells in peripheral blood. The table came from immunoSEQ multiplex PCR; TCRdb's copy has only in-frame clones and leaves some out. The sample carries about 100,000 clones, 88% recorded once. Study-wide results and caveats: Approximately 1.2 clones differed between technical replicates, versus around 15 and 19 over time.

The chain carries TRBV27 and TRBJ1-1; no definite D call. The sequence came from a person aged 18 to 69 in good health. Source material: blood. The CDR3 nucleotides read TGTGCCAGCAGCTCTACCCCACCCACTGAAGCTTTCTTT. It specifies CASSSTPPTEAFF.